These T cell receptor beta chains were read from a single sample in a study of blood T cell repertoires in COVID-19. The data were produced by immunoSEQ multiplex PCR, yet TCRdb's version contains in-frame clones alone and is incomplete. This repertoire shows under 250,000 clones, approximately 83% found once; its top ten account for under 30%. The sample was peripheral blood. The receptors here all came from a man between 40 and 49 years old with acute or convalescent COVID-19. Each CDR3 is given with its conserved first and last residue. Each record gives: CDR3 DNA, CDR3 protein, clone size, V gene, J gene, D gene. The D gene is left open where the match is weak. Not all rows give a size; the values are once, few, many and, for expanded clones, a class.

TGCGCCAGCAGGGTGTCAGGGGAAACCTACAATGAGCAGTTCTTC	CASRVSGETYNEQFF	.	TRBV5-1	TRBJ2-1	.
TGTGCCTGGAGCAGACAACTCCCGAGCTCTGGAAACACCATATATTTT	CAWSRQLPSSGNTIYF	.	TRBV30	TRBJ1-3	.
TGTGCCAGCAGCTTGGGAGAGGGAGGCACTGAAGCTTTCTTT	CASSLGEGGTEAFF	.	TRBV11-3	TRBJ1-1	.
TGTGCCAGCTCACGCAGTAACACTGAAGCTTTCTTT	CASSRSNTEAFF	.	TRBV18	TRBJ1-1	.
TGTGCCACCAGTGACGAAACCGGGGACAACCACACTGAAGCTTTCTTT	CATSDETGDNHTEAFF	.	TRBV24-1	TRBJ1-1	.
TGCAGCCCGACAGATAACTATGGCTACACCTTC	CSPTDNYGYTF	.	TRBV20-1	TRBJ1-2	.
TGTGCCTGGAGTCGACAGGGAAGGTTGAACGAGCAGTACTTC	CAWSRQGRLNEQYF	.	TRBV30	TRBJ2-7	TRBD1
TGTGCCAGCAGCTTGTTTGACAGCTGGACTGAGCAGTTCTTC	CASSLFDSWTEQFF	.	TRBV5-4	TRBJ2-1	.
TGTGCCAGCCTCGGGGACAGGGTCCATGGCTACACCTTC	CASLGDRVHGYTF	.	TRBV12-3/TRBV12-4	TRBJ1-2	TRBD1
TGTGCCAGCAGGGGGTCGGGGTCCTACAATGAGCAGTTCTTC	CASRGSGSYNEQFF	.	TRBV7-2	TRBJ2-1	.
TGTGCCAGCAGTGGACAACAGGGGAACTCTGGAAACACCATATATTTT	CASSGQQGNSGNTIYF	.	TRBV6-1	TRBJ1-3	TRBD1
TGTGCCAGCAGTATACTAGGGTTTGGCAATCAGCCCCAGCATTTT	CASSILGFGNQPQHF	.	TRBV27	TRBJ1-5	.
TGTGCCAGCAGCGCTGGGACACAACTAATACCCTCTGGAAACACCATATATTTT	CASSAGTQLIPSGNTIYF	.	TRBV5-8	TRBJ1-3	.
TGTGCCAGCAGCTCCCGAACGGGAAGCTCCTATAATTCACCCCTCCACTTT	CASSSRTGSSYNSPLHF	few	TRBV7-2	TRBJ1-6	.
TGTGCCAGCTCACCAGATAACGGACTAGTAAGCAATGAGCAGTTCTTC	CASSPDNGLVSNEQFF	.	TRBV18	TRBJ2-1	TRBD2
TGTGCCAGTAGTACTACAGGGGTATCGTTGATCGGCAATCAGCCCCAGCATTTT	CASSTTGVSLIGNQPQHF	.	TRBV19	TRBJ1-5	TRBD1
TGTGCCAGCAGCTTGGGCGGGGCGAGCTCCTACGAGCAGTACTTC	CASSLGGASSYEQYF	.	TRBV5-6	TRBJ2-7	.
TGTGCCAGCTCACCACGGGCAGCGAACACCGGGGAGCTGTTTTTT	CASSPRAANTGELFF	once	TRBV18	TRBJ2-2	.
TGTGCCTGGAGTCAAGAGGTAGCGGGAGTTGGAACCGGGGAGCTGTTTTTT	CAWSQEVAGVGTGELFF	.	TRBV30	TRBJ2-2	TRBD2
TGTGCCAGCAGCCCCAGGGGCAGGGGTTTTCCCGGGGAGCTGTTTTTT	CASSPRGRGFPGELFF	.	TRBV3-1/TRBV3-2	TRBJ2-2	.
TGCGCCAGCAGCCTTGGGACATCTGGGAATGAGCAGTTCTTC	CASSLGTSGNEQFF	.	TRBV5-1	TRBJ2-1	.
TGTGCCAGTAGTATAGACCTCTATACCTACGAGCAGTACTTC	CASSIDLYTYEQYF	.	TRBV19	TRBJ2-7	.
TGCGCCAGCAGCTTGGGGCAGGGTGGACAAGAGACCCAGTACTTC	CASSLGQGGQETQYF	.	TRBV5-1	TRBJ2-5	.
TGTGCCAGCAGACCCTCCGCCGGGGGCTACACCTTC	CASRPSAGGYTF	.	TRBV6-5	TRBJ1-2	.
TGTGCCAGCAGCGGGTCCTCAGGGACTGGAAACACCATATATTTT	CASSGSSGTGNTIYF	.	TRBV5-4	TRBJ1-3	.
TGTGCCAGCAGCCAACAGAACACTGAAGCTTTCTTT	CASSQQNTEAFF	.	TRBV7-9	TRBJ1-1	.
TGTGCCAGCAGCCCACTGCAAAGGACCCAGTACTTC	CASSPLQRTQYF	.	TRBV7-8	TRBJ2-5	.
TGTGCCATAGGGGCGGATGAGACCCAGTACTTC	CAIGADETQYF	few	TRBV6-6	TRBJ2-5	.
TGTGCCACCAGTGAAGGGGGCCCCTACAATGAGCAGTTCTTC	CATSEGGPYNEQFF	.	TRBV24-1	TRBJ2-1	TRBD1
TGTGCCTGGAGTCCAGGGATATCAACTAATGAAAAACTGTTTTTT	CAWSPGISTNEKLFF	few	TRBV30	TRBJ1-4	.
TGCAGTGCTAGTGGGGGGCAACTCTACGAGCAGTACTTC	CSASGGQLYEQYF	.	TRBV20-1	TRBJ2-7	.
TGTGCCAGCAGCTTATATAGCGGGAGGACAGATACGCAGTATTTT	CASSLYSGRTDTQYF	.	TRBV7-3	TRBJ2-3	TRBD2
TGCAGCGTTCGACAGGGGTCCCCTGGAAACACCATATATTTT	CSVRQGSPGNTIYF	.	TRBV29-1	TRBJ1-3	TRBD1
TGTGCCAGCAGCTTAAACAGCCCTACTGAAGCTTTCTTT	CASSLNSPTEAFF	.	TRBV7-2	TRBJ1-1	.
TGTGCCAGTAGTAGACCGGACAAGTTGAACACTGAAGCTTTCTTT	CASSRPDKLNTEAFF	.	TRBV19	TRBJ1-1	.
TGTGCCAGCAGTGAAAGGGACAGGGGGGACCAGCCCCAGCATTTT	CASSERDRGDQPQHF	.	TRBV6-1	TRBJ1-5	TRBD1
TGTGCCAGCAGTGGCGGGAGAGGCGACGAGCAGTACTTC	CASSGGRGDEQYF	.	TRBV2	TRBJ2-7	TRBD2
TGTGCCAGCAGCTTAGAAAGGGGGTACGAGACCCAGTACTTC	CASSLERGYETQYF	once	TRBV11-2	TRBJ2-5	.
TGTGCCAGCAGTGCAGGGATTCAAGGCAATCAGCCCCAGCATTTT	CASSAGIQGNQPQHF	.	TRBV2	TRBJ1-5	.
TGTGCCAGCAGCATAACCGGGACACCTACCACGGACAATGAGCAGTTCTTC	CASSITGTPTTDNEQFF	.	TRBV9	TRBJ2-1	.
TGTGCCACCAGCAGGGAGGGACAGGGGAACACTGAAGCTTTCTTT	CATSREGQGNTEAFF	.	TRBV15	TRBJ1-1	TRBD1
TGTGCCAGCAGCCCCTTAGCCTGGGTAAAAGAGACCCAGTACTTC	CASSPLAWVKETQYF	.	TRBV7-8	TRBJ2-5	.
TGTGCCAGCAGCTTCGCCGGGGGCAATGAGCAGTTCTTC	CASSFAGGNEQFF	.	TRBV7-9	TRBJ2-1	.
TGCGCCAGCAGCTTCGAAGCGGGAGGTGGCGGGGAGCTGTTTTTT	CASSFEAGGGGELFF	.	TRBV5-1	TRBJ2-2	TRBD2
TGCAGCGTTGAGGGGACAGGGTTGTCCTACGAGCAGTACTTC	CSVEGTGLSYEQYF	.	TRBV29-1	TRBJ2-7	TRBD1
TGTGCCAGCAGCTATACCGGGACTAGGAGCGGCTACGAGCAGTACTTC	CASSYTGTRSGYEQYF	.	TRBV7-9	TRBJ2-7	TRBD2
TGTGCCAGCAGCGCGAAATCACAGGGGGCACATGATACGCAGTATTTT	CASSAKSQGAHDTQYF	.	TRBV9	TRBJ2-3	TRBD1
TGTGCCAGCACTGGAGGGGGGGACGGTCAGCCCCAGCATTTT	CASTGGGDGQPQHF	.	TRBV6-5	TRBJ1-5	.
TGTGCCAGCAGCAAAGGACACAGGGGACGCTACGAGCAGTACTTC	CASSKGHRGRYEQYF	.	TRBV21-1	TRBJ2-7	.
TGTGCCAGCAGCTTGATAGACTTGGGAGCTTTCTTT	CASSLIDLGAFF	.	TRBV7-2	TRBJ1-1	.
TGTGCCAGCAGCCAGGCGACAGGTGTTAATGAAAAACTGTTTTTT	CASSQATGVNEKLFF	few	TRBV3-1/TRBV3-2	TRBJ1-4	.
TGTGCCAGCAGCCCCGAGACTAGCAGGCGTAATGAGCAGTTCTTC	CASSPETSRRNEQFF	.	TRBV7-9	TRBJ2-1	TRBD2
TGTGCCAGCAGTGACAGGGATAATACCAAAAACATTCAGTACTTC	CASSDRDNTKNIQYF	.	TRBV2	TRBJ2-4	.
TGTGCCTGGAGCCGGGGTTCCAATCAGCCCCAGCATTTT	CAWSRGSNQPQHF	.	TRBV30	TRBJ1-5	.
TGCGCCAGCAGCGGGGGACTAGCGGGCCCCACCGGGGAGCTGTTTTTT	CASSGGLAGPTGELFF	.	TRBV10-1	TRBJ2-2	TRBD2